A selection of T cell receptor beta chains follows, all from one sample in a study of control samples from healthy donors and cancer patients. Assay: immunoSEQ multiplex PCR; the TCRdb copy retains only in-frame clones and omits some. The sample includes around 72,000 clones, about four fifths of them seen just once. The sequencing sample was made of blood. Receptors originate from a man aged 50-60 years in good health. Each CDR3 is given with its conserved first and last residue. The order of the fields is CDR3 length, J gene, D gene, clone size, V gene, CDR3 protein, CDR3 DNA. D genes are given only for firm matches. A row's size may be missing; if present it is once, few, many or a size class.

length: 13
J: TRBJ1-1
D: -
size: -
V: TRBV6-6
CDR3: CASRRQGRTEAFF
DNA: TGTGCCAGCAGGAGGCAGGGGAGAACTGAAGCTTTCTTT

length: 15
J: TRBJ2-7
D: TRBD1
size: -
V: TRBV11-2
CDR3: CASSRHGQGGYEQYF
DNA: TGTGCCAGCAGCCGACACGGACAGGGGGGATACGAGCAGTACTTC

length: 14
J: TRBJ1-2
D: TRBD1
size: -
V: TRBV5-6
CDR3: CASSPAGTDYGYTF
DNA: TGTGCCAGCAGCCCAGCCGGGACAGACTATGGCTACACCTTC

length: 15
J: TRBJ1-2
D: -
size: -
V: TRBV18
CDR3: CASSRIQQYNYGYTF
DNA: TGTGCCAGCTCACGAATTCAACAGTATAACTATGGCTACACCTTC

length: 15
J: TRBJ2-5
D: -
size: -
V: TRBV18
CDR3: CASSPTGLAGETQYF
DNA: TGTGCCAGCTCACCGACAGGGCTAGCGGGAGAGACCCAGTACTTC

length: 15
J: TRBJ1-5
D: TRBD1
size: -
V: TRBV3-1/TRBV3-2
CDR3: CASRRIDRGIQPQHF
DNA: TGTGCCAGCAGACGGATAGACAGGGGGATTCAGCCCCAGCATTTT

length: 14
J: TRBJ2-3
D: -
size: -
V: TRBV10-3
CDR3: CATRTTSGTDTQYF
DNA: TGTGCCACCAGGACGACATCTGGCACAGATACGCAGTATTTT

length: 16
J: TRBJ2-3
D: TRBD2
size: -
V: TRBV5-1
CDR3: CASNPAGAGAGDTQYF
DNA: TGCGCCAGCAATCCCGCGGGAGCGGGAGCCGGAGATACGCAGTATTTT

length: 16
J: TRBJ1-2
D: -
size: few
V: TRBV4-2
CDR3: CASSRGSGSSNYGYTF
DNA: TGTGCCAGCAGTCGCGGATCGGGTTCTTCTAACTATGGCTACACCTTC

length: 14
J: TRBJ1-5
D: -
size: -
V: TRBV7-2
CDR3: CASSFDRGNQPQHF
DNA: TGTGCCAGCAGCTTCGACAGAGGCAATCAGCCCCAGCATTTT

length: 18
J: TRBJ1-1
D: TRBD1
size: -
V: TRBV7-9
CDR3: CASSLGGGTGYLDPEAFF
DNA: TGTGCCAGCAGCTTAGGAGGTGGGACAGGGTATCTTGACCCTGAAGCTTTCTTT

length: 17
J: TRBJ2-5
D: -
size: few
V: TRBV7-6
CDR3: CASSLGGAGITKETQYF
DNA: TGTGCCAGCAGCTTAGGGGGGGCCGGGATTACCAAAGAGACCCAGTACTTC

length: 14
J: TRBJ1-1
D: TRBD1
size: -
V: TRBV29-1
CDR3: CSVGQGPPGTEAFF
DNA: TGCAGCGTGGGACAGGGGCCTCCGGGCACTGAAGCTTTCTTT

length: 13
J: TRBJ2-3
D: -
size: once
V: TRBV12-5
CDR3: CASGLGLSDTQYF
DNA: TGTGCTAGTGGTTTGGGACTCTCAGATACGCAGTATTTT

length: 15
J: TRBJ2-7
D: -
size: -
V: TRBV9
CDR3: CASSAAWNSPYEQYF
DNA: TGTGCCAGCAGCGCCGCATGGAACTCCCCATACGAGCAGTACTTC

length: 15
J: TRBJ2-1
D: -
size: few
V: TRBV7-2
CDR3: CASSLGGTPNNEQFF
DNA: TGTGCCAGCAGCTTAGGCGGGACTCCAAACAATGAGCAGTTCTTC

length: 13
J: TRBJ1-2
D: -
size: -
V: TRBV18
CDR3: CASSPGPVYGYTF
DNA: TGTGCCAGCTCACCCGGTCCAGTCTATGGCTACACCTTC

length: 15
J: TRBJ2-7
D: TRBD2
size: -
V: TRBV19
CDR3: CASRDRRLAGNEQYF
DNA: TGTGCCAGTAGGGATCGGCGGCTAGCGGGCAACGAGCAGTACTTC

length: 14
J: TRBJ1-6
D: TRBD1
size: -
V: TRBV4-1
CDR3: CASSRTGLNSPLHF
DNA: TGCGCCAGCAGCCGGACAGGGCTAAATTCACCCCTCCACTTT

length: 15
J: TRBJ2-5
D: TRBD1
size: once
V: TRBV11-1
CDR3: CASSSRTGFGETQYF
DNA: TGTGCCAGCAGCTCACGGACAGGGTTTGGGGAGACCCAGTACTTC

length: 15
J: TRBJ1-4
D: TRBD1
size: -
V: TRBV5-4
CDR3: CASSQRQGSNEKLFF
DNA: TGTGCCAGCAGCCAACGACAGGGATCTAATGAAAAACTGTTTTTT

length: 15
J: TRBJ2-7
D: -
size: few
V: TRBV6-6
CDR3: CASSLPQGGLYEQYF
DNA: TGTGCCAGCAGTCTGCCGCAGGGGGGGCTCTACGAGCAGTACTTC

length: 15
J: TRBJ1-6
D: -
size: once
V: TRBV4-1
CDR3: CASSQDAPLRAPLHF
DNA: TGCGCCAGCAGCCAAGACGCACCCCTGCGTGCGCCCCTCCACTTT

length: 13
J: TRBJ1-6
D: -
size: -
V: TRBV16
CDR3: CASSPRQAPPLHF
DNA: TGTGCCAGCAGCCCCCGACAGGCTCCACCCCTCCACTTT

length: 18
J: TRBJ2-6
D: -
size: -
V: TRBV4-2
CDR3: CASSRAPQGISGANVLTF
DNA: TGTGCCAGCAGCCGAGCTCCACAGGGAATCTCTGGGGCCAACGTCCTGACTTTC

length: 15
J: TRBJ1-5
D: -
size: -
V: TRBV24-1
CDR3: CATSAAGKVNQPQHF
DNA: TGTGCCACCAGTGCGGCAGGGAAGGTCAATCAGCCCCAGCATTTT

length: 13
J: TRBJ2-7
D: -
size: few
V: TRBV2
CDR3: CASSRLVESEQYF
DNA: TGTGCCAGCAGTCGTTTAGTGGAGTCCGAGCAGTACTTC

length: 14
J: TRBJ2-3
D: -
size: once
V: TRBV9
CDR3: CASSVDHSTDTQYF
DNA: TGTGCCAGCAGCGTAGACCACAGCACAGATACGCAGTATTTT

length: 15
J: TRBJ2-3
D: TRBD1
size: -
V: TRBV11-1
CDR3: CASSHGTGVTDTQYF
DNA: TGTGCCAGCAGCCATGGGACAGGGGTCACAGATACGCAGTATTTT

length: 14
J: TRBJ2-2
D: -
size: few
V: TRBV27
CDR3: CASSSGSRTGELFF
DNA: TGTGCCAGCAGTTCCGGGTCGCGCACCGGGGAGCTGTTTTTT

length: 15
J: TRBJ2-1
D: -
size: -
V: TRBV4-1
CDR3: CASSQEISPYNEQFF
DNA: TGCGCCAGCAGCCAAGAAATCTCCCCTTACAATGAGCAGTTCTTC

length: 12
J: TRBJ2-7
D: -
size: -
V: TRBV10-3
CDR3: CAISASSYEQYF
DNA: TGTGCCATCAGTGCATCCTCCTACGAGCAGTACTTC

length: 16
J: TRBJ2-3
D: -
size: few
V: TRBV4-3
CDR3: CASSQDYERATDTQYF
DNA: TGCGCCAGCAGCCAAGATTACGAGCGGGCCACAGATACGCAGTATTTT

length: 14
J: TRBJ1-3
D: -
size: -
V: TRBV27
CDR3: CASSPGHSGNTIYF
DNA: TGTGCCTCGTCCCCAGGACACTCTGGAAACACCATATATTTT

length: 16
J: TRBJ2-5
D: TRBD2
size: few
V: TRBV7-2
CDR3: CASSSIRGLAGETQYF
DNA: TGTGCCAGCAGCTCCATTCGAGGACTAGCGGGAGAGACCCAGTACTTC

length: 15
J: TRBJ2-3
D: -
size: once
V: TRBV9
CDR3: CASSGGVPSTDTQYF
DNA: TGTGCCAGCAGCGGCGGGGTACCTAGCACAGATACGCAGTATTTT

length: 14
J: TRBJ1-1
D: TRBD1
size: once
V: TRBV6-4
CDR3: CASSTHRGNTEAFF
DNA: TGTGCCAGCAGTACTCACAGGGGAAACACTGAAGCTTTCTTT

length: 14
J: TRBJ2-3
D: TRBD1
size: once
V: TRBV6-4
CDR3: CASSLDRESDTQYF
DNA: TGTGCCAGCAGCTTAGACAGGGAGTCAGATACGCAGTATTTT

length: 13
J: TRBJ2-2
D: -
size: once
V: TRBV18
CDR3: CASSQGRAGELFF
DNA: TGTGCCAGCTCACAAGGAAGGGCCGGGGAGCTGTTTTTT